This TCR beta chain was found in a study of metastatic and nonmetastatic thyroid tumors. The overall study: Malignant and benign thyroid patients had repertoires compared in peripheral blood and tumor or nodule tissue.

As for this clone: Its antigen is unidentified. This is likely a read error, given that the CDR3 carries no conserved phenylalanine or tryptophan at its end.

Whole-study findings and limits: Patients with malignant thyroid tumors reportedly had significantly higher TCR beta diversity than those with benign nodules, in blood and tumor.

Patients had received no treatment of any kind before thyroid surgery. This CDR3 is built from 15 residues. Trimming shortened V by 0 bases and J by 4 bases, and 15 bases separated the two germline ends. Germline V lookup: CDR1 DFQATT, CDR2 SNEGSKA (reference sequence). TCRdb re-called the PCR reads via MiXCR. The sample lists over 25,000 clones; approximately 17% were seen once. The chain links TRBV20-1 to TRBJ1-1; no definite D call. The clonotype was recovered from a female donor with papillary thyroid cancer or a benign thyroid nodule (not recorded which). Some clones in this sample may be carry-over from other donors' samples. The sample consisted of blood. CDR3 DNA: TGCAGTGCTAGAGATCTACCTGAAAGGAGCACTGAAGCTTTCTCT. Residues: CSARDLPERSTEAFS.